This T cell receptor beta chain stems from a study of blood T cell repertoires in COVID-19. Study details: The samples span acute and convalescent COVID-19 from the United States, Italy and Spain.

There are many counts of this clone. CDR3 length: 18 residues. CDR1 and CDR2 from the germline V gene are SGHTA and FQGNSA. V was clipped by 2 bases and J by 0 bases, with 19 bases between them. Repertoires were generated with immunoSEQ multiplex PCR, while TCRdb's copy carries only in-frame clones and drops some. The sample has about 56,000 clones; 80% to 90% are singletons. The TCR sequence derives from a human donor in a cohort sampled during active COVID-19. The sample taken for sequencing was peripheral blood. This chain joins TRBV7-2 and TRBJ1-1, with a possible D match to TRBD1 (6 bases). The CDR3 nucleotides are TGTGCCAGCAGCTTAATGCAGTGGACAGACATTTTGAACACTGAAGCTTTCTTT. Translated, it gives CASSLMQWTDILNTEAFF. The complete variable domain, with remaining parts taken from reference TRBV7-2 and TRBJ1-1, reads GAGVSQSPSNKVTEKGKDVELRCDPISGHTALYWYRQSLGQGLEFLIYFQGNSAPDKSGLPSDRFSAERTGGSVSTLTIQRTQQEDSAVYLCASSLMQWTDILNTEAFFGQGTRLTVV.